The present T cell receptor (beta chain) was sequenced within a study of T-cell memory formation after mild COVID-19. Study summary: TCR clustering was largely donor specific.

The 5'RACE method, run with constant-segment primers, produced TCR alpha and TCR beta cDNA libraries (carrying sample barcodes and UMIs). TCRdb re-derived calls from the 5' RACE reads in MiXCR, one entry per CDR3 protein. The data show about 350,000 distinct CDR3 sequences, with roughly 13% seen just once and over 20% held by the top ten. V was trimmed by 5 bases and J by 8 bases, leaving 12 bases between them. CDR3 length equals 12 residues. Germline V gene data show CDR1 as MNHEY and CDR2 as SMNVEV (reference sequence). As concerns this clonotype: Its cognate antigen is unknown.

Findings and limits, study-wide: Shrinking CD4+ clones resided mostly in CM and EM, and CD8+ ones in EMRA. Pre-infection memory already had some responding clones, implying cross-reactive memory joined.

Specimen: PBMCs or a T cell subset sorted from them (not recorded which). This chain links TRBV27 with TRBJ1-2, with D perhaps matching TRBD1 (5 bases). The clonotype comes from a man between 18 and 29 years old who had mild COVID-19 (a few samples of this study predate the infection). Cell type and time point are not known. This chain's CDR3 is CASSPRGLGYTF. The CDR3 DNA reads TGTGCCAGCAGTCCCCGGGGGTTGGGCTACACCTTC.